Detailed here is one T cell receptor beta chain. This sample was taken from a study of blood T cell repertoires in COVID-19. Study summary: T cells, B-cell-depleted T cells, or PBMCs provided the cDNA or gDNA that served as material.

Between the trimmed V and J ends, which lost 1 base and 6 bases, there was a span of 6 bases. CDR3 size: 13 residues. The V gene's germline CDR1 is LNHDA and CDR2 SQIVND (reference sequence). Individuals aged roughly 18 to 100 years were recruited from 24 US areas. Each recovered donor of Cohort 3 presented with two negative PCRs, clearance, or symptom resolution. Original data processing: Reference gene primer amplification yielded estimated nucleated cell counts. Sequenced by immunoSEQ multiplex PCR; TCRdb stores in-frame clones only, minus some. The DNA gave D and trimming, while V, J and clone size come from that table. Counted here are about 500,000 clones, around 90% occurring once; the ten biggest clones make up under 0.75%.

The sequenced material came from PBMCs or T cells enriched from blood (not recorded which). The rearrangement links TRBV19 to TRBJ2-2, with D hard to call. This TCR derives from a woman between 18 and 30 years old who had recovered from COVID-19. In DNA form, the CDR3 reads TGTGCCAGTAGTATAGTCGTTTCCGGGGAGCTGTTTTTT. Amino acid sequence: CASSIVVSGELFF.